This TCR beta chain came from a study of control samples from healthy donors and cancer patients. Trimming cost V 5 bases and J 6 bases; bases outside gene matches: 6. This CDR3 comprises 15 residues. Germline V CDR1 and CDR2: PRHDT, FYEKMQ (reference sequence). Data came from immunoSEQ multiplex PCR; TCRdb stores just in-frame clones and leaves some out. The repertoire holds about 89,000 clones, 70% to 90% seen once, with around 2.1% in the top ten. The chain joins TRBV13 to TRBJ2-1; the match to TRBD1 covers 11 bases. This receptor was taken from a woman aged 40-49 years in good health. Sequenced sample: blood. The DNA of the CDR3 is TGTGCCAGCAGCCCCGGGACAGGGGGATTCAATGAGCAGTTCTTC. Translated: CASSPGTGGFNEQFF.